These T cell receptor beta chains were read from a single sample in a study of blood T cell repertoires in COVID-19. Profiling relied on immunoSEQ multiplex PCR, and the TCRdb table lists in-frame clones only, not all of them. The sample holds roughly 210,000 clones, under 90% seen once. The sequencing input was peripheral blood. These receptors were taken from a woman at least 80 years old with COVID-19, enrolled during active disease. CDR3s include the opening cysteine and the closing phenylalanine or tryptophan. The D gene is left open where the match is weak. Size values are once, few and many counts, or a class for expanded clones, and some rows have none.

cdr3_aa | d_call | v_call | clone_size
CASSLVAGGPDTQYF | TRBD2 | TRBV5-1 | NA
CASSSDTRGLNTEAFF | TRBD1 | TRBV7-9 | NA
CASSSGTSSYEQYF | NA | TRBV19 | once
CASTLGGTPYEQYF | NA | TRBV6-5 | NA
CAWSAGAEAFF | NA | TRBV30 | NA
CASSASGKETQYF | TRBD2 | TRBV12-3/TRBV12-4 | NA
CASSSAGTGSGEKLFF | TRBD1 | TRBV7-2 | once
CASSLRSTDTQYF | NA | TRBV4-2 | NA
CASSKDTIISTDTQYF | NA | TRBV5-4 | NA
CASSPEGRGSYNEQFF | NA | TRBV19 | NA
CASSLLAGGLVEQFF | TRBD2 | TRBV11-2 | NA
CAWRARQGGGYTF | TRBD1 | TRBV30 | once
CASRDPGVTTQPQHF | NA | TRBV6-5 | NA
CASSNRGPNEKLFF | TRBD1 | TRBV6-5 | NA
CASSQRPDTGELFF | NA | TRBV4-1 | NA
CASSPGGNEQFF | TRBD2 | TRBV6-5 | NA
CASSSLRAGAETQYF | TRBD2 | TRBV7-2 | few
CASSYPSSLEAFF | NA | TRBV6-2/TRBV6-3 | NA
CASSSYQPQHF | NA | TRBV28 | NA
CASSAGAGGSGNIQYF | TRBD2 | TRBV6-2/TRBV6-3 | NA
CASSPRTGNTEAFF | TRBD1 | TRBV7-9 | NA
CASSVGQGGYTF | TRBD1 | TRBV2 | few
CASSRPGQLNEKLFF | TRBD1 | TRBV5-1 | NA
CASSEFGMNTEAFF | NA | TRBV25-1 | many
CASSFPSLTYGYTF | NA | TRBV28 | NA
CASSEVDNSPLHF | NA | TRBV6-1 | NA
CASSLNFGRGKSGYTF | NA | TRBV28 | NA
CATSDGGGVEEKLFF | NA | TRBV24-1 | few
CASSYSLTTNEKLFF | NA | TRBV6-5 | few
CASSSPLAASSYNEQFF | NA | TRBV7-2 | NA
CASSLSGSNRGQMGGYTF | TRBD1 | TRBV5-1 | few
CASSHTPGGPVAFF | TRBD2 | TRBV5-5 | NA
CAWSAIAGDEQFF | TRBD2 | TRBV30 | NA
CASSEHEDRAWAEAFF | TRBD1 | TRBV5-1 | NA
CASSLYGSSGANVLTF | NA | TRBV28 | NA
CASSPGTFGYTF | NA | TRBV7-9 | NA
CASSRRVGSNGANVLTF | NA | TRBV4-1 | once
CASSLEGLRNQPQHF | NA | TRBV27 | NA
CAISDPQTGTAPLHF | TRBD1 | TRBV10-3 | NA
CASSLAPSGKETQYF | TRBD2 | TRBV18 | NA
CASSSRLTEAFF | NA | TRBV6-6 | NA